This T cell receptor (beta chain) was documented in a study of cytomegalovirus exposure and HLA in healthy donors. Study-wide results and caveats: Presence/absence analyses supposed approximately even sequencing depth among donors.

Concerning this clone itself: Its antigen is unknown.

The PCR employed 60 Vbeta primers together with 13 Jbeta primers. Profiling relied on immunoSEQ multiplex PCR, and the TCRdb table lists in-frame clones only, not all of them. The sample yields 150,000 to 200,000 clones, less than 90% seen once. The sequence came from a male donor in good health and CMV-seropositive. What was sequenced was PBMCs.

The DNA for the CDR3 is TGTGCCAGCACAAGGGGGACAGGGTCGATGGGGACCTACGAGCAGTACTTC. Translating it yields CASTRGTGSMGTYEQYF. The J gene is TRBJ2-7, the V gene TRBV27; 9 bases agree with TRBD1. V trimming: 7 bases; J trimming: 2 bases; junction bases outside the gene matches: 15. Germline V gene data show CDR1 as MNHEY and CDR2 as SMNVEV (reference sequence). The CDR3 contains 17 residues.